This TCR beta chain comes out of a study of a mutant IDH1 vaccine in newly diagnosed glioma. Study overall: Once 4-6 weeks had passed after radiotherapy alone, vaccination started, or it started with temozolomide cycles. Treated individuals were about 62% male and about 40% female, averaging about 42 years of age.

CDR3 size: 16 residues. The time point denotes: week 47, end of study. What each vaccine dose contained was 300 ug of mutant IDH1 20-mer peptide, accompanied by topical imiquimod. Weeks 1, 3, 5, 7, 11, 15, 19 and 23 were when patients received their eight vaccinations. Points on this clone: The antigen remains undetermined.

Only in-frame clones appear in the TCRdb table, and some are missing; sequencing was by immunoSEQ multiplex PCR. This sample yields 31,000 or so clones, of which roughly 84% are seen a single time; 25% to 30% belongs to the top ten. The V call is TRBV21-1, the J call TRBJ1-1. TRBV21-1 is a pseudogene. The sample here was PBMCs, taken from a glioma patient whose treatment included an IDH1 peptide vaccine. This sequence was found in a man aged 25 to 45 with glioma. CDR3: CASSIGGESVNTEAFF. CDR3 coding DNA: TGTGCCAGCAGCATCGGGGGCGAGTCGGTGAACACTGAAGCTTTCTTT.